These 29 T cell receptor beta chains share one sample of origin, sequenced in a study of blood T cell repertoires in COVID-19. Measured with immunoSEQ multiplex PCR; TCRdb has only the in-frame clones, and not every one. The sample has fewer than 300,000 clones, approximately 91% seen once; the top ten hold 2.3%. Sequencing was done on a sample of PBMCs or T cells enriched from blood (not recorded which). These receptors all stem from a woman aged 40 to 50 with acute COVID-19.

The chain carries TRBV4-2 and TRBJ2-7; TRBD2 aligns across 10 bases. V lost 0 bases to trimming and J lost 0 bases; unmatched junction nucleotides: 2. Germline V lookup: CDR1 LGHNA, CDR2 YNFKEQ. This CDR3 has 16 amino acids. In DNA form, the CDR3 reads TGTGCCAGCAGCCAAGACCTAGCGGGGGACTCCTACGAGCAGTACTTC. Protein product: CASSQDLAGDSYEQYF.

The chain couples TRBV6-5 to TRBJ1-2; weak D call: TRBD1 (6 bases). Germline assignment: CDR1 MNHEY and CDR2 SVGAGI. With 5 bases removed from V and 8 bases from J, the gap between germline ends came to 21 bases. This CDR3 contains 15 residues. The CDR3 protein is CASSKIGGSMRGYTF. The CDR3 bases are TGTGCCAGCAGTAAGATTGGGGGCTCCATGAGGGGCTACACCTTC.

The chain carries TRBV5-6 and TRBJ2-1; 7 bases match TRBD2. J lost 4 bases, V lost 2 bases, and 12 bases had no gene match. The CDR3 contains 17 residues. Germline V gene sequence: CDR1 SGHDT, CDR2 YYEEEE. As DNA, the CDR3 is TGTGCCAGCAGCTTCTCGGGGAGGGGCGTTCGTTACAATGAGCAGTTCTTC. It is translated as CASSFSGRGVRYNEQFF.

V is TRBV7-9 and J is TRBJ1-1; 10 bases map to TRBD1. Germline V gene data show CDR1 as SEHNR and CDR2 as FQNEAQ (reference sequence). V shed 3 bases and J 5 bases; nucleotides not matched to a gene: 15. The CDR3 is made up of 18 amino acids. CDR3 DNA: TGTGCCAGCAGCTTCCCGGGACAGGGGATGGGGGTCAATACTGAAGCTTTCTTT. Its translation is CASSFPGQGMGVNTEAFF.

Notes on this clone: Other nucleotide sequences from this sample produce the same CDR3. The chain has TRBV7-9 and TRBJ2-5; D might be TRBD2 (5 bases). Germline-derived CDR1 and CDR2 are SEHNR and FQNEAQ (reference sequence). The V end was cut by 0 bases, the J end by 5 bases, with 10 bases between. The CDR3 runs 14 residues. CDR3 sequence reads: CASSLAGVGETQYF. In DNA, the CDR3 is TGTGCCAGCAGCTTAGCCGGGGTAGGCGAGACCCAGTACTTC.

This sequence joins TRBV7-9 and TRBJ1-2, with D maybe TRBD1 (5 bases). V was cut by 1 base and J by 7 bases, with 19 bases left in between. CDR1 is SEHNR, CDR2 FQNEAQ, per germline (reference sequence). This CDR3 has 16 residues. DNA of the CDR3: TGTGCCAGCAGCTTAGGTGGGCAGGGCCGTGGGTCTGGCTACACCTTC. Translating it yields CASSLGGQGRGSGYTF.

The rearrangement uses TRBV19 and TRBJ1-2; maybe TRBD1 (5 bases). This CDR3 comprises 15 residues. Germline values: CDR1 LNHDA, CDR2 SQIVND (reference sequence). Trimming took 5 bases from V and 6 from J, leaving 19 bases between them. As DNA, the CDR3 is TGTGCCAGTAGTCCCCGGACATCCCAGGGTAATGGCTACACCTTC. This gives the protein CASSPRTSQGNGYTF.

The gene calls are TRBV7-3 and TRBJ2-5, with 7 bases lining up with TRBD1. There are 14 residues in the CDR3. Germline V gene data show CDR1 as SGHTA and CDR2 as FQGTGA. Losses at the gene ends were 1 base for V and 4 bases for J; bases not matched to a gene: 3. In DNA, the CDR3 is TGTGCCAGCAGCTTAAGTCCAGGGGGAGAGACCCAGTACTTC. Protein product: CASSLSPGGETQYF.

This sequence joins TRBV19 and TRBJ2-1, with TRBD2 matching 15 bases. J gave up 7 bases and V 4 bases, and 8 bases lay outside the gene matches. Germline CDR1 and CDR2: LNHDA and SQIVND (reference sequence). The CDR3 contains 17 residues. CDR3 amino acids: CASSSRRTSGRANEQFF. For the CDR3, the DNA is TGTGCCAGTAGTAGCCGTAGGACTAGCGGGAGGGCAAATGAGCAGTTCTTC.

The gene calls are TRBV7-2 and TRBJ2-3; maybe TRBD2 (6 bases). From germline, CDR1 is SGHTA and CDR2 FQGNSA. The CDR3 is made up of 16 amino acids. Between the trimmed V and J ends, which lost 2 bases and 6 bases, there was a span of 18 bases. CDR3 in DNA: TGTGCCAGCAGCTTAACTAGCCCCGGTTTGGCCGATACGCAGTATTTT. The encoded protein is CASSLTSPGLADTQYF.

The chain joins TRBV9 to TRBJ2-5; D gene uncertain. CDR3 length: 12 residues. Germline V gene data show CDR1 as SGDLS and CDR2 as YYNGEE. V was trimmed by 6 bases and J by 3 bases, leaving 9 bases between them. CDR3 coding DNA: TGTGCCAGCAACGACAAAGAAGAGACCCAGTACTTC. This gives the protein CASNDKEETQYF.

The gene calls are TRBV30 and TRBJ2-7; TRBD1 matches at 10 bases. Germline V gene sequence: CDR1 GTSNPN, CDR2 SVGIG (reference sequence). The V and J ends lost 4 bases and 3 bases, in that order; junction bases with no gene match: 3. This CDR3 contains 13 residues. The CDR3 here is CAWMGQGFYEQYF. In DNA form, the CDR3 reads TGTGCCTGGATGGGACAGGGGTTCTACGAGCAGTACTTC.

V is TRBV28 and J is TRBJ2-2; 9 bases map to TRBD1. J lost 1 base, V lost 6 bases, and 6 bases had no gene match. The CDR3 runs to 16 residues. Germline lookup yields CDR1 MDHEN and CDR2 SYDVKM. The CDR3 DNA follows: TGTGCCAGCAGCGGGGACAGGGTCTGGAACACCGGGGAGCTGTTTTTT. It yields the protein CASSGDRVWNTGELFF. Filled out from reference TRBV28 and TRBJ2-2, the complete variable domain reads DVKVTQSSRYLVKRTGEKVFLECVQDMDHENMFWYRQDPGLGLRLIYFSYDVKMKEKGDIPEGYSVSREKKERFSLILESASTNQTSMYLCASSGDRVWNTGELFFGEGSRLTVL.

The chain uses TRBV2 and TRBJ2-7, with a tentative D call TRBD1 (6 bases). The CDR3 consists of 14 residues. Germline V lookup: CDR1 SNHLY, CDR2 FYNNEI. V was pared by 5 bases and J by 2 bases, with 13 bases between. The CDR3: CASSYREGTYEQYF. The CDR3, as DNA: TGTGCCAGCAGTTACAGGGAAGGTACCTACGAGCAGTACTTC.

The chain has TRBV18 and TRBJ2-5; TRBD2 might be the D (6 bases). V was cut by 0 bases and J by 5 bases, with 13 bases left in between. This CDR3 spans 15 amino acids. Germline assignment: CDR1 KGHSH and CDR2 LQKENI. CDR3 sequence reads: CASSPPLRAGETQYF. The CDR3 DNA sequence: TGTGCCAGCTCACCACCGTTGCGGGCGGGGGAGACCCAGTACTTC.

The J gene is TRBJ2-5, the V gene TRBV5-4; 9 bases line up with TRBD2. J was trimmed by 3 bases and V by 4 bases; bases with no gene match: 10. The CDR3 is 16 amino acids. The germline V gene encodes CDR1 SGHNT and CDR2 YYREEE (reference sequence). This CDR3 is CASSLQHLAGKETQYF. In nucleotides, the CDR3 is TGTGCCAGCAGCCTCCAGCATCTAGCGGGAAAAGAGACCCAGTACTTC.

In regard to this clone: The same CDR3 arises from other DNA sequences in this sample as well. J is TRBJ1-1 and V is TRBV5-1, with D perhaps matching TRBD1 (5 bases). The CDR3 runs to 13 residues. Deletions cut 5 bases from V and 1 base from J, with 9 bases between. Per germline, CDR1 SGHRS and CDR2 YFSETQ. CDR3 region: CASSQDRNTEAFF. CDR3 coding DNA: TGCGCCAGCAGTCAAGACAGGAACACTGAAGCTTTCTTT.

The rearrangement links TRBV2 to TRBJ2-7; TRBD1 might be the D (6 bases). The CDR3 is 13 amino acids. With 6 bases removed from V and 3 bases from J, the gap between germline ends came to 12 bases. Germline V gives CDR1 SNHLY, CDR2 FYNNEI. In DNA, the CDR3 is TGTGCCAGCAGGGCCGCGACAGGCTACGAGCAGTACTTC. As protein: CASRAATGYEQYF.

The chain joins TRBV11-2 to TRBJ2-1, with D possibly being TRBD1 (6 bases). The CDR3 covers 15 residues. Germline assignment: CDR1 SGHAT and CDR2 FQNNGV. V was trimmed by 3 bases and J by 6 bases, leaving 15 bases between them. CDR3: CASSFLRGRGNEQFF. In nucleotides, the CDR3 is TGTGCCAGCAGCTTCCTCAGGGGTAGAGGCAATGAGCAGTTCTTC.

This chain links TRBV6-5 with TRBJ2-3; tentative D call: TRBD1 (6 bases). Per the germline V gene, CDR1 is MNHEY and CDR2 is SVGAGI. V lost 2 bases to trimming and J lost 8 bases, with 11 bases between them. The CDR3 consists of 13 residues. As DNA, the CDR3 is TGTGCCAGCAGTTACAGGGCCAGGGGTACGCAGTATTTT. This sequence encodes CASSYRARGTQYF.

The chain carries TRBV10-3 and TRBJ1-3; D possibly corresponds to TRBD1 (6 bases). V lost 6 bases to trimming and J lost 0 bases, with 6 bases between them. Germline-derived CDR1 and CDR2 are ENHRY and SYGVKD. The CDR3 contains 13 residues. The CDR3 DNA is TGTGCCATCAGGGACAGCTCTGGAAACACCATATATTTT. This gives the protein CAIRDSSGNTIYF.

The chain uses TRBV18 and TRBJ1-5, with 7 bases lining up with TRBD1. From germline, CDR1 is KGHSH and CDR2 LQKENI. This CDR3 is 15 amino acids long. V lost 3 bases and J lost 2; bases outside the gene matches: 4. CDR3 nucleotide sequence: TGTGCCAGCTCACCGCAGGGGGATGGCAATCAGCCCCAGCATTTT. It yields the protein CASSPQGDGNQPQHF.

The chain has TRBV7-2 and TRBJ1-1; 9 bases line up with TRBD1. The V gene end was trimmed by 3 bases and the J gene end by 4 bases; junction bases not matched to a gene: 3. Germline CDR1 is SGHTA and CDR2 is FQGNSA. This CDR3 has 14 amino acids. CDR3 DNA: TGTGCCAGCAGCTTTACAGGGGGCGCCACTGAAGCTTTCTTT. Its translation: CASSFTGGATEAFF. Full variable domain (remainder filled in from reference TRBV7-2 and TRBJ1-1): GAGVSQSPSNKVTEKGKDVELRCDPISGHTALYWYRQSLGQGLEFLIYFQGNSAPDKSGLPSDRFSAERTGGSVSTLTIQRTQQEDSAVYLCASSFTGGATEAFFGQGTRLTVV.

The rearrangement uses TRBV19 and TRBJ2-2; 7 nucleotides match TRBD1. The V gene end was trimmed by 10 bases and the J gene end by 0 bases; junction bases not matched to a gene: 8. Per the germline V gene, CDR1 is LNHDA and CDR2 is SQIVND (reference sequence). This CDR3 comprises 15 residues. In nucleotides, the CDR3 is TGTGCCACCCAAGAGGGGGCAGCGAACACCGGGGAGCTGTTTTTT. Translation: CATQEGAANTGELFF.

The sample holds one count of this clone. The V and J genes are TRBV28 and TRBJ1-2; TRBD1 matches 7 bases. V shed 6 bases, J shed 4 bases, and the junction held 11 bases outside the gene matches. CDR1 and CDR2 (germline): MDHEN, SYDVKM. The CDR3 runs to 15 residues. The CDR3 DNA follows: TGTGCCAGCAGCTCTGCCCTAGGGACAGCCTATGGCTACACCTTC. Amino acids: CASSSALGTAYGYTF.

CDR3 in amino acids: CASSPRTSGSETQYF. DNA for the CDR3: TGTGCCAGCAGCCCCCGGACTAGCGGGAGTGAGACCCAGTACTTC. The chain has TRBV9 and TRBJ2-5; 13 positions match TRBD2. This CDR3 contains 15 residues. V was clipped by 4 bases and J by 5 bases; unmatched bases: 5. CDR1 and CDR2 (germline): SGDLS, YYNGEE.

V is TRBV18 and J is TRBJ2-7, with TRBD2 identical over 8 bases. Germline V CDR1 and CDR2: KGHSH, LQKENI. V lost 6 bases, J lost 4 bases, and 14 bases stayed unmatched. This CDR3 comprises 16 residues. This CDR3 is CASSPTGGLAAYEQYF. CDR3 DNA sequence: TGTGCCAGCTCCCCGACGGGAGGACTAGCTGCGTACGAGCAGTACTTC.

The genes are TRBV7-9 and TRBJ2-3; the match to TRBD2 covers 7 bases. Trimming cost V 1 base and J 0 bases; bases outside gene matches: 1. This CDR3 has 15 amino acids. The germline gives CDR1 SEHNR, CDR2 FQNEAQ (reference sequence). This CDR3 is CASSLDGGSTDTQYF. The CDR3 DNA is TGTGCCAGCAGCTTAGACGGGGGGAGCACAGATACGCAGTATTTT. Full variable domain (missing parts from reference TRBV7-9 and TRBJ2-3): DTGVSQNPRHKITKRGQNVTFRCDPISEHNRLYWYRQTLGQGPEFLTYFQNEAQLEKSRLLSDRFSAERPKGSFSTLEIQRTEQGDSAMYLCASSLDGGSTDTQYFGPGTRLTVL.

This chain links TRBV19 with TRBJ1-2, with 11 bases lining up with TRBD1. Trimming took 8 bases from V and 2 from J; bases not matched to a gene: 4. Germline CDR1 is LNHDA and CDR2 is SQIVND (reference sequence). The CDR3 length is 14 residues. DNA for the CDR3: TGTGCCAGTCGGACAGGGGGCATCAACTATGGCTACACCTTC. Its protein is CASRTGGINYGYTF.